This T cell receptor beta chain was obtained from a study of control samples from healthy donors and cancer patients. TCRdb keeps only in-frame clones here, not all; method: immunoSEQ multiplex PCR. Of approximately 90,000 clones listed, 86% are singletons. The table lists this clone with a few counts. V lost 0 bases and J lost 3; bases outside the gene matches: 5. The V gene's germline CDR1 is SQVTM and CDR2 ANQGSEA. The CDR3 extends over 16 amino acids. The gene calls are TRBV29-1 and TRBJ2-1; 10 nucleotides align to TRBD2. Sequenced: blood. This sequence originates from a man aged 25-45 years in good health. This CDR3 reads CSVEEPLAGFYNEQFF. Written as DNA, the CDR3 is TGCAGCGTTGAAGAGCCACTAGCGGGGTTCTACAATGAGCAGTTCTTC.